This T cell receptor beta chain was recovered during a study of neurological immune-mediated disorders. Study observations and caveats: Patients with HTLV-1-associated myelopathy showed the most TCR clonal expansion. Those with multiple sclerosis showed the least, falling below healthy controls.

As for the cDNA, it was generated by 5'RACE with 10-nucleotide random UMIs. Every sequencing run generated over 180 million TCR-beta sequences from 15-18 subjects. Each CDR3 protein gets one entry after TCRdb re-called the 5' RACE reads with MiXCR. Of 84,000 or so distinct CDR3 sequences detected, approximately 13% appear once; the ten largest clones hold approximately 5%. The CDR3 is 16 amino acids. With V trimmed by 3 bases and J by 3 bases, 11 bases remained unmatched. Germline V gives CDR1 SGHRS, CDR2 YFSETQ. Regarding time point: longitudinal time-point 2. This clonotype was observed at least ten times. The antigen remains undetermined.

The rearrangement links TRBV5-1 to TRBJ2-7; TRBD2 agrees at 8 bases. The sample consisted of PBMCs. This clonotype was obtained from a female donor with HTLV-1-associated myelopathy (HAM/TSP). The CDR3 loop is CASSSGGRGALYEQYF. CDR3 coding DNA: TGCGCCAGCAGCTCCGGGGGGCGGGGGGCACTCTACGAGCAGTACTTC. Variable domain in full (rest from reference TRBV5-1 and TRBJ2-7): KAGVTQTPRYLIKTRGQQVTLSCSPISGHRSVSWYQQTPGQGLQFLFEYFSETQRNKGNFPGRFSGRQFSNSRSEMNVSTLELGDSALYLCASSSGGRGALYEQYFGPGTRLTVT.